This TCR beta chain was obtained from a study of OX40 agonist ivuxolimab in advanced cancers. V shed 6 bases and J 5 bases; nucleotides not matched to a gene: 16. The CDR3 runs 16 residues. Germline-derived CDR1 and CDR2 are SGHVS and FNYEAQ. Here immunoSEQ multiplex PCR was the method, and the copy in TCRdb shows in-frame clones only, minus some. The sample holds over 95,000 clones, around 95% seen once. The sample consisted of CD4+ or CD8+ T cells sorted from blood, taken in a trial of the OX40 agonist ivuxolimab. This sequence was found in an adult with an advanced solid tumor such as melanoma, head and neck, liver or kidney cancer. This chain connects TRBV7-6 to TRBJ2-7; TRBD1 aligns across 7 bases. This chain's CDR3 is CASRHDRDKKGDEQYF. CDR3 sequence (DNA): TGTGCCAGCAGACACGACAGGGATAAAAAGGGGGACGAGCAGTACTTC.